This T cell receptor (beta chain) was sequenced in a study of blood T cell repertoires in COVID-19. On the study more broadly: Italy, Spain and the United States were the sources of the convalescent and acute COVID-19 samples.

Data came from immunoSEQ multiplex PCR; TCRdb stores just in-frame clones and leaves some out. Among some 20,000 clones listed, about nine tenths were seen once. Germline CDR1 and CDR2: WSHSY and SAAADI. Trimming took off 0 bases at V and 9 bases at J, with 13 bases between the two ends. The CDR3 covers 14 residues. The chain carries TRBV10-2 and TRBJ2-3; tentative D call: TRBD2 (6 bases). The sequence came from a human donor in a cohort sampled during active COVID-19. The sample taken for sequencing was peripheral blood. CDR3 sequence reads: CASSESGGVMTQYF. The CDR3 region has the DNA TGCGCCAGCAGTGAGTCGGGCGGGGTGATGACGCAGTATTTT.